This TCR beta chain was observed in a study of CD8 T cells in ankylosing spondylitis. The study, taken as a whole, reports: Peripheral blood samples showed relatively rare disease-linked clones, and these clones were CD8+. Ankylosing spondylitis blood appeared to be characterized by a TCR beta motif of several highly homologous variants. The authors reported significant enrichment of disease-linked clones in matched ankylosing spondylitis synovial fluid.

The authors made TCR beta libraries by quantitative 5'-RACE with molecular barcodes. TCRdb re-analysed the 5' RACE reads in MiXCR, keeping a single row per CDR3 protein. The data show 270,000 or so distinct CDR3 sequences, with approximately 20% seen just once and around 33% held by the top ten. The germline V gene has CDR1 LNHDA and CDR2 SQIVND (reference sequence). The V and J ends lost 7 bases and 7 bases respectively, with 17 bases between them. The CDR3 has 14 residues. About this clonotype itself: Antigen unknown.

The chain carries TRBV19 and TRBJ1-5, with D hard to call. The specimen sequenced was blood, either unsorted or a sorted T cell fraction (not recorded which). The sequence was collected from a male donor with ankylosing spondylitis or in good health (not recorded which). The CDR3 spells CASTVGQVGQPQHF. For the CDR3, the DNA is TGTGCCAGTACCGTGGGTCAGGTCGGGCAGCCCCAGCATTTT.